The 2 T cell receptor beta chains listed next were all sequenced from one sample in a study of blood T cell repertoires in COVID-19. TCRdb keeps only in-frame clones here, not all; method: immunoSEQ multiplex PCR. The sample holds approximately 100,000 clones, roughly 82% seen once. Source material: peripheral blood. The receptors originated from an elderly woman with active or convalescent COVID-19.

This clone has a handful of counts. The gene calls are TRBV19 and TRBJ2-7; 7 nucleotides match TRBD1. The V gene's germline CDR1 is LNHDA and CDR2 SQIVND (reference sequence). Trimming removed 5 bases from V and 2 bases from J; junction bases left unmatched: 15. The CDR3 runs to 17 residues. As DNA, the CDR3 is TGTGCCAGTAGTGTACCCCCTTGGGGACAGTACACCTACGAGCAGTACTTC. This sequence encodes CASSVPPWGQYTYEQYF.

The chain has TRBV24-1 and TRBJ2-3; D perhaps matches TRBD1 (5 bases). The ends were cut back, 6 bases at V and 3 bases at J, with 15 bases in the middle. The CDR3 has 15 residues. Germline loops: CDR1 KGHDR, CDR2 SFDVKD. The chain's CDR3 is CATSSSRYRTDTQYF. The CDR3 DNA reads as TGTGCCACCAGTTCAAGCAGGTACAGGACAGATACGCAGTATTTT.